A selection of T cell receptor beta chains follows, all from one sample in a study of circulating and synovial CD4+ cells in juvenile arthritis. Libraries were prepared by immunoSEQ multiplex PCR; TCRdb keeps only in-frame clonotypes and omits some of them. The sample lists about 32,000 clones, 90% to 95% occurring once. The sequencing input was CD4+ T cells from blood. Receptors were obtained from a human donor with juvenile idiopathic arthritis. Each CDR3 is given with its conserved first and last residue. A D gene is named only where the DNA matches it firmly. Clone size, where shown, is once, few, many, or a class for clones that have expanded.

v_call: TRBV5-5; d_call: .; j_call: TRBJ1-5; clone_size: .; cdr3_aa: CASSLRWGGLNQPQHF; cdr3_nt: TGTGCCAGCAGCCTTCGGTGGGGGGGCCTCAATCAGCCCCAGCATTTT
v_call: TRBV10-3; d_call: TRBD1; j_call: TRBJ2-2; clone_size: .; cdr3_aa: CAVRDRVSGELFF; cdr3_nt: TGTGCCGTCCGGGACAGGGTGTCCGGGGAGCTGTTTTTT
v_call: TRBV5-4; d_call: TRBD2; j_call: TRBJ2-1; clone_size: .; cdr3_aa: CASSQRGRYNEQFF; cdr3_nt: TGTGCCAGCAGCCAGCGGGGCAGATACAATGAGCAGTTCTTC
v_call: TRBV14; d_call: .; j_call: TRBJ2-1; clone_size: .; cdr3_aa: CASSQASGAYNEQFF; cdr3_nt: TGTGCCAGCAGCCAAGCGAGTGGAGCCTACAATGAGCAGTTCTTC
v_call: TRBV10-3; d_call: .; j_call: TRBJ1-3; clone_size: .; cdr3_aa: CAISVEPGSGNTIYF; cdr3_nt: TGTGCCATCAGTGTCGAGCCAGGGTCTGGAAACACCATATATTTT
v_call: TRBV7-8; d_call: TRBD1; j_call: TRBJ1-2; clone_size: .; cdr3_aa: CASSLQGARGYTF; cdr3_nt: TGTGCCAGCAGCCTACAGGGGGCGCGTGGCTACACCTTC
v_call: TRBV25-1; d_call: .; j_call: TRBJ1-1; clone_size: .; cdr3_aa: CASSETGTLINTEAFF; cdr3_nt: TGTGCCAGCAGTGAAACCGGGACACTCATTAACACTGAAGCTTTCTTT
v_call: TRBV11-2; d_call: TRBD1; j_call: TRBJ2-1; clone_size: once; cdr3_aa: CASSLTGGWSSNEQFF; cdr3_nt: TGTGCCAGCAGCTTAACAGGGGGCTGGAGTAGCAATGAGCAGTTCTTC
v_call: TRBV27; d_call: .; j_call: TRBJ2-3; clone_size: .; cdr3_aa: CASSLAGRMGDTQYF; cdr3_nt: TGTGCCAGCAGTTTAGCAGGCAGGATGGGAGATACGCAGTATTTT
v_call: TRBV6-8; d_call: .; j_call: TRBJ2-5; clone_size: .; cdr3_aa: CATQETQYF; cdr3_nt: TGTGCCACTCAGGAGACCCAGTACTTC
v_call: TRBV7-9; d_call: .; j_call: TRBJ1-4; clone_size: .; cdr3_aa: CASSLARDWQSNEKLFF; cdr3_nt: TGTGCCAGCAGCTTAGCGCGGGATTGGCAGTCTAATGAAAAACTGTTTTTT
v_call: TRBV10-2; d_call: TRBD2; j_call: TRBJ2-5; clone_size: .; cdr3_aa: CASTPSGSSETQYF; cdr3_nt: TGCGCCAGCACCCCTAGCGGGAGTTCAGAGACCCAGTACTTC
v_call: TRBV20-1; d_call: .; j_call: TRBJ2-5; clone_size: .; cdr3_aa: CSARRAGTQYF; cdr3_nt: TGCAGTGCTAGGAGGGCCGGGACCCAGTACTTC
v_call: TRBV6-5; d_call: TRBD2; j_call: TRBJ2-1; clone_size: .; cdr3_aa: CASIQVGGGQFF; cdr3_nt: TGTGCCAGCATCCAAGTTGGCGGGGGGCAGTTCTTC
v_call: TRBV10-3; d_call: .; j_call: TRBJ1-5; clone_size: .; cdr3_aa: CAISEGGLSNQPQHF; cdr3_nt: TGTGCCATCAGTGAAGGGGGTTTGAGCAATCAGCCCCAGCATTTT
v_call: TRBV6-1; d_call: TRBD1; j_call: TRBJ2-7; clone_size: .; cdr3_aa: CASSEAAGQDYEQYF; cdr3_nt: TGTGCCAGCAGTGAAGCGGCGGGACAGGACTACGAGCAGTACTTC
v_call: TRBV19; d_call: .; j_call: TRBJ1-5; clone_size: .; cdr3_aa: CASREPKQGRVSNQPQHF; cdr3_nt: TGTGCCAGTAGAGAGCCTAAACAGGGTAGAGTAAGCAATCAGCCCCAGCATTTT
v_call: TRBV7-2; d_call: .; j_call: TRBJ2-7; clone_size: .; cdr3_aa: CASTETGIAYEQYF; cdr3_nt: TGTGCCAGCACCGAGACAGGAATAGCCTACGAGCAGTACTTC
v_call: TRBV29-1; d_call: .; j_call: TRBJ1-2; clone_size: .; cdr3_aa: CSVVLGQGGAYTF; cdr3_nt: TGCAGCGTTGTTTTAGGGCAGGGAGGTGCGTACACCTTC
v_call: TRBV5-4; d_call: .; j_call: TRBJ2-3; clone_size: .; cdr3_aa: CASSFGDLTQYF; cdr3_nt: TGTGCCAGCAGCTTTGGAGATCTAACGCAGTATTTT
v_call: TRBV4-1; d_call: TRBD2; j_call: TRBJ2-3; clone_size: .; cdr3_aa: CASSQGTSGNTDTQYF; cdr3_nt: TGCGCCAGCAGCCAGGGGACTAGCGGGAACACAGATACGCAGTATTTT
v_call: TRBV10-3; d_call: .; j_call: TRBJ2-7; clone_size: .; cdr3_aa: CAISYDTEQYF; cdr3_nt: TGTGCCATCAGTTACGACACCGAGCAGTACTTC
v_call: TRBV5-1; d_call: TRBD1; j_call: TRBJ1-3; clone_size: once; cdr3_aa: CASRGQGGNTIYF; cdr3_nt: TGCGCCAGCAGGGGACAGGGAGGAAACACCATATATTTT
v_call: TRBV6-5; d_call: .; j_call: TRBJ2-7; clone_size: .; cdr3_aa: CASSTRLRSYEQYF; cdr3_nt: TGTGCCAGCAGTACCCGACTGAGATCCTACGAGCAGTACTTC
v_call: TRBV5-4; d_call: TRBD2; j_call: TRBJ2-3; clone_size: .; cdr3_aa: CASSLGQRGGTDTQYF; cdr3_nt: TGTGCCAGCAGCTTGGGTCAGCGGGGTGGTACAGATACGCAGTATTTT
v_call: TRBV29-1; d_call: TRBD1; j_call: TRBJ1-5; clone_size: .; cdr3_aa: CSVLTGGNQPQHF; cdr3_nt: TGCAGCGTCCTGACAGGGGGCAATCAGCCCCAGCATTTT
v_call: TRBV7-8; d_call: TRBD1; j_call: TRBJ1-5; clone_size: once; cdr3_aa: CASSFTGDIQPQHF; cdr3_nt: TGTGCCAGCAGCTTCACAGGGGATATTCAGCCCCAGCATTTT
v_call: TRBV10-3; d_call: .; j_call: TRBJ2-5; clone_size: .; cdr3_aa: CAISGTGETQYF; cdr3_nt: TGTGCCATCAGTGGAACCGGGGAGACCCAGTACTTC
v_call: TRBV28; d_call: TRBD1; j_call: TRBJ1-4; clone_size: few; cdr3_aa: CASSLQGALEKLFF; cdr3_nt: TGTGCCAGCAGTTTACAGGGGGCATTAGAAAAACTGTTTTTT
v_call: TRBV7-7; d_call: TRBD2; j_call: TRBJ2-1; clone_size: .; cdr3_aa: CASSLDSGSYNEQFF; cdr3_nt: TGTGCTAGCAGCTTAGACAGCGGGAGTTACAATGAGCAGTTCTTC
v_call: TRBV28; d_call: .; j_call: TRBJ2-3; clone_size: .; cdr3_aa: CASRWASTDTQYF; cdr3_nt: TGTGCCAGCCGATGGGCTAGCACAGATACGCAGTATTTT
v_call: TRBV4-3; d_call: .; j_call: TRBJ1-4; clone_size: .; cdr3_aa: CASSQYTGWNNEKLFF; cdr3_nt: TGCGCCAGCAGCCAGTACACAGGGTGGAACAATGAAAAACTGTTTTTT
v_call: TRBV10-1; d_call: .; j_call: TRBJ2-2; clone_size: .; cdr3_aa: CASRGSTGELFF; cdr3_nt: TGCGCCAGCAGGGGCAGCACCGGGGAGCTGTTTTTT